This entry lists 14 T cell receptor beta chains sequenced from one sample in a study of cytomegalovirus exposure and HLA in healthy donors. 13 Jbeta primers and 60 Vbeta primers were used for the PCR. Assay used: immunoSEQ multiplex PCR; TCRdb lists only in-frame clones, some missing. Of approximately 60,000 clones listed, about four fifths are singletons. Sequencing was performed on PBMCs. Source of these receptors: a man in his forties or fifties in good health and CMV-seronegative.

The chain uses TRBV5-4 and TRBJ2-7; the match to TRBD2 covers 9 bases. J lost 4 bases, V lost 0 bases, and 8 bases had no gene match. The CDR3 spans 16 residues. Germline V gene lookup returns CDR1 SGHNT and CDR2 YYREEE (reference sequence). CDR3 amino acids: CASSLGVAGAGYEQYF. CDR3 bases: TGTGCCAGCAGCTTGGGGGTAGCGGGGGCCGGGTACGAGCAGTACTTC.

This clone was seen a few times. Other DNA sequences in this specimen translate into the identical CDR3. J is TRBJ1-1 and V is TRBV2, with D possibly being TRBD1 (6 bases). V dropped 1 base and J dropped 1 base, with 7 bases sitting between them. The germline V gene has CDR1 SNHLY and CDR2 FYNNEI. The CDR3 has 14 residues. In nucleotides, the CDR3 is TGTGCCAGCAGTGAAGTCAGGGGGAACACTGAAGCTTTCTTT. The encoded protein is CASSEVRGNTEAFF.

The chain has TRBV18 and TRBJ1-1, with 8 bases lining up with TRBD1. The length of the CDR3 is 16 residues. Trimming removed 3 bases from V and 1 base from J; junction bases left unmatched: 7. Germline values: CDR1 KGHSH, CDR2 LQKENI. The CDR3 region is CASSPSRGQGNTEAFF. In nucleotides, the CDR3 is TGTGCCAGCTCACCTTCCCGTGGACAGGGGAACACTGAAGCTTTCTTT. The full variable domain, in which reference TRBV18 and TRBJ1-1 provide the parts outside the CDR3, is NAGVMQNPRHLVRRRGQEARLRCSPMKGHSHVYWYRQLPEEGLKFMVYLQKENIIDESGMPKERFSAEFPKEGPSILRIQQVVRGDSAAYFCASSPSRGQGNTEAFFGQGTRLTVV.

The chain uses TRBV6-5 and TRBJ1-3; possible D gene TRBD1, 5 bases. The CDR3 spans 11 residues. V was clipped by 6 bases and J by 9 bases, with 9 bases between them. The germline V gene encodes CDR1 MNHEY and CDR2 SVGAGI. CDR3 residues: CASSQGGTIYF. DNA of the CDR3: TGTGCCAGCAGCCAGGGTGGCACCATATATTTT.

The CDR3 sequence is CASSYQGRGGRETQYF. DNA of the CDR3: TGTGCCAGCAGTTACCAGGGGCGAGGGGGCAGGGAGACCCAGTACTTC. The J gene is TRBJ2-5, the V gene TRBV6-5; TRBD1 aligns across 7 bases. This CDR3 is built from 16 residues. After removal of 2 bases from V and 5 bases from J, the junction contained 11 bases not matched to a gene. Germline CDR1 and CDR2: MNHEY and SVGAGI.

This clone was counted once. The gene calls are TRBV7-2 and TRBJ2-3; TRBD2 matches at 12 bases. V shed 0 bases and J 3 bases; nucleotides not matched to a gene: 7. This CDR3 is 18 amino acids long. Germline lookup yields CDR1 SGHTA and CDR2 FQGNSA. The CDR3 DNA reads TGTGCCAGCAGCTTAGCGGTGACTAGCGGGGGCAGGACAGATACGCAGTATTTT. This codes for CASSLAVTSGGRTDTQYF.

In regard to this clone: One end of the junction is discordant with germline, which a read error may explain. V is TRBV7-8 and J is TRBJ1-4; D remains unclear. Germline values: CDR1 SGHVS, CDR2 FQNEAQ. The CDR3 loop spans 13 amino acids. The CDR3 DNA sequence: TGTGCCAGCAGCTTAGTGTCTAATGAGAAACTGTTTTTT. Its translation is CASSLVSNEKLFF.

This clone was seen only a few times. This chain connects TRBV5-6 to TRBJ2-1; 8 bases are a match to TRBD2. CDR3 length: 16 residues. J gave up 5 bases and V 5 bases, and 12 bases lay outside the gene matches. In germline, CDR1 is SGHDT, CDR2 YYEEEE. CDR3 protein: CASSTYPSGGNNEQFF. The CDR3 nucleotides are TGTGCCAGCAGTACGTACCCCAGCGGGGGAAACAATGAGCAGTTCTTC.

The V call is TRBV10-2, the J call TRBJ1-1; D might be TRBD1 (5 bases). Trimming removed 6 bases from V and 10 bases from J, with 21 bases in between. From germline, CDR1 is WSHSY and CDR2 SAAADI. The CDR3 runs 14 residues. DNA for the CDR3: TGCGCCAGCAGGGTGGGGGGTGAGCACTTTGGAGCTTTCTTT. Translating it yields CASRVGGEHFGAFF.

The gene calls are TRBV5-1 and TRBJ1-1; tentatively, D is TRBD1 (6 bases). Germline V lookup: CDR1 SGHRS, CDR2 YFSETQ. V was clipped by 5 bases and J by 4 bases, with 12 bases between them. The CDR3 totals 13 residues. The CDR3 DNA reads TGCGCCAGCAGTACAGGGTCCGTCACTGAAGCTTTCTTT. It yields the protein CASSTGSVTEAFF.

The rearrangement uses TRBV5-6 and TRBJ1-2, with TRBD1 identical over 10 bases. Trimming at V came to 3 bases and at J to 10 bases, leaving 18 bases not matched to a gene. The CDR3 is made up of 17 amino acids. Germline-derived CDR1 and CDR2 are SGHDT and YYEEEE. CDR3 in amino acids: CASSSAWGGQGSPFYTF. The DNA of the CDR3 is TGTGCCAGCAGCTCGGCCTGGGGGGGACAGGGGAGCCCTTTCTACACCTTC.

V usage is TRBV28 and J usage is TRBJ1-1; D remains unclear. CDR1 is MDHEN, CDR2 SYDVKM, per germline. Trimming pared 6 bases from V and 5 bases from J, leaving 16 bases between. This CDR3 contains 14 residues. The CDR3 nucleotides read TGTGCCAGCAGCCGATCGGTGGTAAAAACTGAAGCTTTCTTT. It codes for CASSRSVVKTEAFF.

V and J are TRBV9 and TRBJ2-1; 7 bases line up with TRBD2. Trimming cost V 4 bases and J 5 bases; bases outside gene matches: 12. CDR1 and CDR2 (germline): SGDLS, YYNGEE. The CDR3 has 16 amino acids. The CDR3 DNA reads as TGTGCCAGCAGCCCCGACCCTAGAGGACTAGACAATGAGCAGTTCTTC. The encoded protein is CASSPDPRGLDNEQFF.

The chain recombines TRBV30 with TRBJ2-1, with D perhaps matching TRBD1 (7 bases). The CDR3 covers 13 residues. CDR1 is GTSNPN, CDR2 SVGIG, per germline (reference sequence). The germline V and J ends were trimmed by 3 bases and 10 bases, with 16 bases remaining between them. The CDR3 DNA sequence: TGTGCCTGGAGGGCAGGGGGGAACTCCGAGCAGTTCTTC. Translated: CAWRAGGNSEQFF.